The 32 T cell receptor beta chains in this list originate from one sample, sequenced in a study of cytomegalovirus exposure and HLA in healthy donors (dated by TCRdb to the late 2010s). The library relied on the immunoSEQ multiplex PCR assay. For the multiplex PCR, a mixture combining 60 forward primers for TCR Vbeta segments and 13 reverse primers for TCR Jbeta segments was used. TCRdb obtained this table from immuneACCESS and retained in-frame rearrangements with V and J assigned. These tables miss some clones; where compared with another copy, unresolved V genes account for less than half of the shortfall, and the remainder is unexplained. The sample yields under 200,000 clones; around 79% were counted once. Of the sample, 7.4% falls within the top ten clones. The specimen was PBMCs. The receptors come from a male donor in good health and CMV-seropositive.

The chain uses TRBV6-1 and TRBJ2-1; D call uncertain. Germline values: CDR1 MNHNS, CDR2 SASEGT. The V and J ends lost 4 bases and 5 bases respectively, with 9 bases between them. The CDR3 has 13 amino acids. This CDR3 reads CASSVGQNNEQFF. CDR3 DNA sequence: TGTGCCAGCAGTGTGGGCCAAAACAATGAGCAGTTCTTC.

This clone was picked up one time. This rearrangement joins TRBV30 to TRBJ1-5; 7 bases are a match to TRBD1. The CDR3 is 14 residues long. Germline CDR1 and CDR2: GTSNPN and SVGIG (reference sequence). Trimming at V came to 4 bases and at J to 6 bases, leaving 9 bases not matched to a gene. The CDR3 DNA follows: TGTGCCTGGACGGCACAGGGGTATATTCAGCCCCAGCATTTT. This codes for CAWTAQGYIQPQHF.

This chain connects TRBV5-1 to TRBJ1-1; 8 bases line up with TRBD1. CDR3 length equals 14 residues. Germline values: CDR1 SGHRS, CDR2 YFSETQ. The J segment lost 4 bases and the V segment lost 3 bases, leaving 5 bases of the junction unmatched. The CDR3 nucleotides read TGCGCCAGCAGCTCCTTTACAGGGGGCACTGAAGCTTTCTTT. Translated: CASSSFTGGTEAFF.

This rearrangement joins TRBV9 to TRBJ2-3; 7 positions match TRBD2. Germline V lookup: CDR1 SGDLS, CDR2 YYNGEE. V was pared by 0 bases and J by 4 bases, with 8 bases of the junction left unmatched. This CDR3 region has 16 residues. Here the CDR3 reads CASSVGYGGSADTQYF. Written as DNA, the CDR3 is TGTGCCAGCAGCGTAGGGTACGGGGGGTCGGCAGATACGCAGTATTTT.

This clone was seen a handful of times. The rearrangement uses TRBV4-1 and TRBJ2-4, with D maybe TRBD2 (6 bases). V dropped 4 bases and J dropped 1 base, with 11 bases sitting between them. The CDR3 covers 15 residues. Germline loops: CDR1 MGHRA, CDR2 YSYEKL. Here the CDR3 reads CASSPGLVAKNIQYF. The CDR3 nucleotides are TGCGCCAGCAGCCCGGGACTTGTTGCCAAAAACATTCAGTACTTC.

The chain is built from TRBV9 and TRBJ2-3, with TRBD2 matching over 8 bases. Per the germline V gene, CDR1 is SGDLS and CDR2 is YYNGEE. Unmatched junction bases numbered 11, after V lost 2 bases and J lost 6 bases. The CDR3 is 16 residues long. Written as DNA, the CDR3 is TGTGCCAGCAGCGTTGCAACCCCGGGGGGGCCTGATACGCAGTATTTT. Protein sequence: CASSVATPGGPDTQYF.

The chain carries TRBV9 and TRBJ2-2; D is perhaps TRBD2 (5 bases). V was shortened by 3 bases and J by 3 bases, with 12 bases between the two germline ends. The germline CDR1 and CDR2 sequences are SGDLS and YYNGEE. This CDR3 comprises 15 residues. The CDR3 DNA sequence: TGTGCCAGCAGCGGAGGGCAGAGGGACACCGGGGAGCTGTTTTTT. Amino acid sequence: CASSGGQRDTGELFF.

The CDR3 reads CASSYVGSRGTDTQYF. In DNA, the CDR3 is TGTGCCAGCAGTTATGTCGGGAGCCGGGGAACAGATACGCAGTATTTT. This sequence joins TRBV6-5 and TRBJ2-3; tentatively, D is TRBD2 (6 bases). Germline-derived CDR1 and CDR2 are MNHEY and SVGAGI. The V end was cut by 3 bases, the J end by 3 bases, with 16 bases between. The length of the CDR3 is 16 residues.

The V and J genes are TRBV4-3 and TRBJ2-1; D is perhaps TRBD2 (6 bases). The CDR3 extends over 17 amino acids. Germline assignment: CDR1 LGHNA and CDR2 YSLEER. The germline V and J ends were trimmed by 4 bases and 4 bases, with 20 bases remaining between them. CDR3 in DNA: TGCGCCAGCAGCCGGGAGGCGGGGACTGAGGGGTACAATGAGCAGTTCTTC. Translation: CASSREAGTEGYNEQFF.

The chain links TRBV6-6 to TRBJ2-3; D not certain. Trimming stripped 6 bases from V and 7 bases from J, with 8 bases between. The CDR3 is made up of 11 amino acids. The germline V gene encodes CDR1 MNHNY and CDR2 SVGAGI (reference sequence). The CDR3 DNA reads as TGTGCCAGCAGCCCTGGCTATACGCAGTATTTT. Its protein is CASSPGYTQYF.

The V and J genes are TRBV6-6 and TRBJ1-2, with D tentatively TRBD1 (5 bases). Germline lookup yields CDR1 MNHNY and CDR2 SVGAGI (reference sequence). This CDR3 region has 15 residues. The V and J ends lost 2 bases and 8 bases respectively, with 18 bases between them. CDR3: CASSYGSGFRRGYTF. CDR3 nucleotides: TGTGCCAGCAGTTACGGGTCAGGGTTCCGTCGGGGCTACACCTTC.

CDR3 DNA: TGCGCCAGCAGCAGTCAGGGGGCTAATCCGACCTACGAGCAGTACTTC. Translating it yields CASSSQGANPTYEQYF. The J gene is TRBJ2-7, the V gene TRBV5-1, with 8 positions matching TRBD1. Germline assignment: CDR1 SGHRS and CDR2 YFSETQ. The CDR3 length is 16 residues. Germline trimming cut 4 bases from V and 2 bases from J; bases unmatched to any gene: 11.

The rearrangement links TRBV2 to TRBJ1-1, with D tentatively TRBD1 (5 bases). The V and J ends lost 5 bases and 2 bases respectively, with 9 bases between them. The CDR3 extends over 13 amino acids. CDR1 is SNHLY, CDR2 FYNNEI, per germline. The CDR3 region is CASSRTGNTEAFF. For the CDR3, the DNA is TGTGCCAGCAGTCGTACAGGAAACACTGAAGCTTTCTTT. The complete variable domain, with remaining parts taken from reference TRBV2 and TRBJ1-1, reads EPEVTQTPSHQVTQMGQEVILRCVPISNHLYFYWYRQILGQKVEFLVSFYNNEISEKSEIFDDQFSVERPDGSNFTLKIRSTKLEDSAMYFCASSRTGNTEAFFGQGTRLTVV.

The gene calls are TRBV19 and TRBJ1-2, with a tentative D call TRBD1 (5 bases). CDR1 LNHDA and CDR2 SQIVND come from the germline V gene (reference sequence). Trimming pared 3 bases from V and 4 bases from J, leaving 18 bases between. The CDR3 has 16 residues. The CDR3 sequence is CASSISFGGGAYGYTF. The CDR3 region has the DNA TGTGCCAGTAGTATTTCCTTCGGCGGCGGGGCCTATGGCTACACCTTC.

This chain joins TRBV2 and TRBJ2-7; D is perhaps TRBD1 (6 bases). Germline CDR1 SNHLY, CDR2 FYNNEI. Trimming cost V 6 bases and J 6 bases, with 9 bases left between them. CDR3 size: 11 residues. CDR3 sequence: CASRLGAEQYF. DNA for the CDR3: TGTGCCAGCAGGCTGGGGGCCGAGCAGTACTTC. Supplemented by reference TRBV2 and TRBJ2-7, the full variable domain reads EPEVTQTPSHQVTQMGQEVILRCVPISNHLYFYWYRQILGQKVEFLVSFYNNEISEKSEIFDDQFSVERPDGSNFTLKIRSTKLEDSAMYFCASRLGAEQYFGPGTRLTVT.

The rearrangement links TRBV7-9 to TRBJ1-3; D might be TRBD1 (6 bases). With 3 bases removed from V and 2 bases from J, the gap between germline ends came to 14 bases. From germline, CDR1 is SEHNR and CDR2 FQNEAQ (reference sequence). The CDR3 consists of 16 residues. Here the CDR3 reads CASSFLGRGAGNTIYF. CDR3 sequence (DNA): TGTGCCAGCAGCTTTTTGGGCAGGGGAGCTGGAAACACCATATATTTT.

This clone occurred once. In DNA form, the CDR3 reads TGTGCCAGCGCGTCTCCCGGGACTCCTAGGGGCGAGCAGTTCTTC. Translated: CASASPGTPRGEQFF. The chain recombines TRBV5-4 with TRBJ2-1, with D perhaps matching TRBD2 (6 bases). Germline V gene data show CDR1 as SGHNT and CDR2 as YYREEE (reference sequence). The CDR3 covers 15 residues. V lost 7 bases to trimming and J lost 10 bases, with 24 bases between them.

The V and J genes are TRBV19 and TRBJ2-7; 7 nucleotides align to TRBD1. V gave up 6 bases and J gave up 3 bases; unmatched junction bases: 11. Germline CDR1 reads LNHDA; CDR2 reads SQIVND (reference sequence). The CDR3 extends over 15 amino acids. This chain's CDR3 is CASSTFAGTVYEQYF. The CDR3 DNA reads TGTGCCAGTAGCACCTTCGCCGGGACAGTCTACGAGCAGTACTTC. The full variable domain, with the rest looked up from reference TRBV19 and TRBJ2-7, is DGGITQSPKYLFRKEGQNVTLSCEQNLNHDAMYWYRQDPGQGLRLIYYSQIVNDFQKGDIAEGYSVSREKKESFPLTVTSAQKNPTAFYLCASSTFAGTVYEQYFGPGTRLTVT.

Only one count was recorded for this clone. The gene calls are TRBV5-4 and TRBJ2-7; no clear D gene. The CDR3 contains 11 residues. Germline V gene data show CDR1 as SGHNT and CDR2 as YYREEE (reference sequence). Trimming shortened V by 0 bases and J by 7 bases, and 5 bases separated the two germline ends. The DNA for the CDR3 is TGTGCCAGCAGCTTGGGCAGGGAGCAGTACTTC. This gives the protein CASSLGREQYF.

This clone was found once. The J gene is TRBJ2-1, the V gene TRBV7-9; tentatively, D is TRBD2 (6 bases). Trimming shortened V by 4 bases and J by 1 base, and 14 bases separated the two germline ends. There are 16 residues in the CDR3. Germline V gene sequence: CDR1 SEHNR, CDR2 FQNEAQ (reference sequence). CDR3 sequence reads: CASSSLGGSSYNEQFF. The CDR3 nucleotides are TGTGCCAGCAGCTCACTCGGGGGTAGTTCCTACAATGAGCAGTTCTTC.

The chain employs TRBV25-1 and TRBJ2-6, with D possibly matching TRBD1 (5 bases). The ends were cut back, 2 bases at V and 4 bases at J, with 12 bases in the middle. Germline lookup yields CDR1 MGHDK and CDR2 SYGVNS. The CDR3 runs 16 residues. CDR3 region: CASSEPFRVGANVLTF. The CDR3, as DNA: TGTGCCAGCAGTGAACCGTTCAGGGTGGGGGCCAACGTCCTGACTTTC.

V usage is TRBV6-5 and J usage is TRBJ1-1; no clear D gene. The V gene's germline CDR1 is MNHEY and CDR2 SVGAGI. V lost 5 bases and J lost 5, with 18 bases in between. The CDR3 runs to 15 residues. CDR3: CASSPLPPRLTEAFF. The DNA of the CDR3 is TGTGCCAGCAGTCCTCTCCCCCCCAGGCTGACTGAAGCTTTCTTT.

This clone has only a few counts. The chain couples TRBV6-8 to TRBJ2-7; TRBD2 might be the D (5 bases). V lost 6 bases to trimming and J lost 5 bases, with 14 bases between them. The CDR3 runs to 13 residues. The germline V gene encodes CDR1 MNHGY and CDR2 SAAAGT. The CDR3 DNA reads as TGTGCCAGCAGCCGCCCCACTAGAGACGAGCAGTACTTC. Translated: CASSRPTRDEQYF.

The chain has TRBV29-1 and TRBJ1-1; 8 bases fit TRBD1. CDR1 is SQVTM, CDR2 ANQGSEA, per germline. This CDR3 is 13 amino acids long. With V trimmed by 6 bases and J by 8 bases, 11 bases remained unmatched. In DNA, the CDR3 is TGCAGCGTGACGGACAGGGCCTATACCGAAGCTTTCTTT. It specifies CSVTDRAYTEAFF.

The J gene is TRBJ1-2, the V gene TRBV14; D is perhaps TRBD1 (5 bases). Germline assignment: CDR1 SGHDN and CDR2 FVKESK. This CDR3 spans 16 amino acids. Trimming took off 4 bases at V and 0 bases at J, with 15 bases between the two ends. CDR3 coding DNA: TGTGCCAGCAGCCGGACATTTCAAACGTCTAACTATGGCTACACCTTC. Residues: CASSRTFQTSNYGYTF.

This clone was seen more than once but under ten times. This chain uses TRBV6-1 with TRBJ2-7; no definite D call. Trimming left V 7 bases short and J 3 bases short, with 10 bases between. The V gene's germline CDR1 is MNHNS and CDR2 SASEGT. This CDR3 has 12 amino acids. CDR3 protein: CASTRLGYEQYF. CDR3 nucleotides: TGTGCCAGCACTCGCCTCGGCTACGAGCAGTACTTC.

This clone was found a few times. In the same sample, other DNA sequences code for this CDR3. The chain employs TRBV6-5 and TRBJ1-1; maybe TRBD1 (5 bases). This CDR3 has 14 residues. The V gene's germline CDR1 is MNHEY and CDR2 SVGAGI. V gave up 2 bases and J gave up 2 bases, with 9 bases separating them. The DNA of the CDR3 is TGTGCCAGCAGTTACAGTAGGGGTAACACTGAAGCTTTCTTT. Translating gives CASSYSRGNTEAFF.

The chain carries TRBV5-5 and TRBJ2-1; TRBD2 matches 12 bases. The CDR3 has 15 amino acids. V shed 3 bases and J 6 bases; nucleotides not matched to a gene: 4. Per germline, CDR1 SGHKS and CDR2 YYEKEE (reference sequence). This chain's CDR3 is CASSSGLAGINEQFF. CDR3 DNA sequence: TGTGCCAGCAGCTCCGGACTAGCGGGGATCAATGAGCAGTTCTTC. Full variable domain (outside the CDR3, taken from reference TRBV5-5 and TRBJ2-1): DAGVTQSPTHLIKTRGQQVTLRCSPISGHKSVSWYQQVLGQGPQFIFQYYEKEERGRGNFPDRFSARQFPNYSSELNVNALLLGDSALYLCASSSGLAGINEQFFGPGTRLTVL.

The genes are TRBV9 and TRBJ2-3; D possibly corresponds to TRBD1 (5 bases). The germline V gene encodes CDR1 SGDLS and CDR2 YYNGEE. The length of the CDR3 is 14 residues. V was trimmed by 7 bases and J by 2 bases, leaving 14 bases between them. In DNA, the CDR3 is TGTGCCAGCGGGGCTTCATCGCCCACAGATACGCAGTATTTT. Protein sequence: CASGASSPTDTQYF.

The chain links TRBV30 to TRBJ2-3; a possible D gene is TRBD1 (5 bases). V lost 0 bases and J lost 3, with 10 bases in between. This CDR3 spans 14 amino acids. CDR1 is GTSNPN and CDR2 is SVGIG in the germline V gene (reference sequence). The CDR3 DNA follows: TGTGCCTGGAGTGTACTCCAGGGAACAGATACGCAGTATTTT. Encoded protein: CAWSVLQGTDTQYF. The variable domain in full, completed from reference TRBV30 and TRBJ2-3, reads SQTIHQWPATLVQPVGSPLSLECTVEGTSNPNLYWYRQAAGRGLQLLFYSVGIGQISSEVPQNLSASRPQDRQFILSSKKLLLSDSGFYLCAWSVLQGTDTQYFGPGTRLTVL.

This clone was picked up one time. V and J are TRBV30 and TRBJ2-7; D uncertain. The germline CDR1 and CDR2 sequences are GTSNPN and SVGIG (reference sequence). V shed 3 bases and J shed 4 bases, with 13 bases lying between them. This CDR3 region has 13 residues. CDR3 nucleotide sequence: TGTGCCTGGAGCTCCCTCCCGAGGTACGAGCAGTACTTC. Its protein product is CAWSSLPRYEQYF.

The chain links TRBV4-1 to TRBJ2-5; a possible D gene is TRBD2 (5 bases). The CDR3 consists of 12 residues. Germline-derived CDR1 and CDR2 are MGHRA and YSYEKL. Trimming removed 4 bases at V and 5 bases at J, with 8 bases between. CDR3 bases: TGCGCCAGCAGCCTCCGAGGGGAGACCCAGTACTTC. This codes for CASSLRGETQYF.